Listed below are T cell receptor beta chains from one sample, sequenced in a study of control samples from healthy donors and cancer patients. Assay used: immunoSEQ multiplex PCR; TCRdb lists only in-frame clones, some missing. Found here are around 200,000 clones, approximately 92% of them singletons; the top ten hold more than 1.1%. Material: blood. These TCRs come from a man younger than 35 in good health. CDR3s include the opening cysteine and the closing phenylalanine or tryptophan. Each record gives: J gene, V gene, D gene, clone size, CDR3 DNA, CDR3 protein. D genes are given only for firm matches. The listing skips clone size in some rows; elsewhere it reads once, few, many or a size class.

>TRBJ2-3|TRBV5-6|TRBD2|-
TGTGCCAGCAGCTATACGACTAGCGTCCTTTCAGATACGCAGTATTTT
CASSYTTSVLSDTQYF
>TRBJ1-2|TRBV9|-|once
TGTGCCAGCAGCTACCAGGGGACCCCTAACTATGGCTACACCTTC
CASSYQGTPNYGYTF
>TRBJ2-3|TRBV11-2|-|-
TGTGCCAGCAGCGCCCTGGAGTCGGGTGGGACGCAGTATTTT
CASSALESGGTQYF
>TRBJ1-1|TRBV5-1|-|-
TGCGCCAGCAGCTTGGGAGGGCCCCACACTGAAGCTTTCTTT
CASSLGGPHTEAFF
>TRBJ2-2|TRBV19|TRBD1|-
TGTGCCAGTAGTCGAGCAGGGGGCTCGAACACCGGGGAGCTGTTTTTT
CASSRAGGSNTGELFF
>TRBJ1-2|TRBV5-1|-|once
TGCGCCAGCAGCTTGGAGGACGGGGGCTACTATGGCTACACCTTC
CASSLEDGGYYGYTF
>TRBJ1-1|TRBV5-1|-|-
TGCGCCAGCAGCTTGACAGGGAACACTGAAGCTTTCTTT
CASSLTGNTEAFF
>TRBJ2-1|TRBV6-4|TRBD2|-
TGTGCCAGCAGTTCGAGCGGGGGGGATTCTCACAATGAGCAGTTCTTC
CASSSSGGDSHNEQFF
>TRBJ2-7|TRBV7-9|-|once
TGTGCCAGCAGCTTCAGCTCCTACGAGCAGTACTTC
CASSFSSYEQYF
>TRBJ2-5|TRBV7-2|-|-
TGTGCCAGCAGAGGGCTAGGGCAGGGGATAGAGACCCAGTACTTC
CASRGLGQGIETQYF
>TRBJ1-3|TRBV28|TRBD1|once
TGTGCCAGCAGTTCCCAGGGGGCTTATGGAAACACCATATATTTT
CASSSQGAYGNTIYF
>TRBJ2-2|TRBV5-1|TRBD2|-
TGCGCCAGCAGCTTCCTGAGACTAGCGGGGGACGACGGGGAGCTGTTTTTT
CASSFLRLAGDDGELFF
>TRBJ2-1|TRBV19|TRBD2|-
TGTGCCAGTAGTAGCCCCGGGACTAGCGGGGGAGATGAGCAGTTCTTC
CASSSPGTSGGDEQFF
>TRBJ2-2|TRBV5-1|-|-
TGCGCCAGCAGCTTGGAGTCGGGAGCGAACACCGGGGAGCTGTTTTTT
CASSLESGANTGELFF
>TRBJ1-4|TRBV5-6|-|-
TGTGCCAGCAGCACGACCCCGGCGAGTGAAAAACTGTTTTTT
CASSTTPASEKLFF
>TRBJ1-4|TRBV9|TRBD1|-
TGTGCCAGCAGCCGGACAGGGGGCGTTAATGAAAAACTGTTTTTT
CASSRTGGVNEKLFF
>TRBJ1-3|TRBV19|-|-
TGTGCCAGTAGTCGGAAGTCAGGCGCCTCTGGAAACACCATATATTTT
CASSRKSGASGNTIYF
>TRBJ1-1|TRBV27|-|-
TGTGCCAGCAGTTTATCCATGAACACTGAAGCTTTCTTT
CASSLSMNTEAFF
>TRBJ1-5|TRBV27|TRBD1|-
TGTGCCAGCAGTTCCAGGGGGGGCAATCAGCCCCAGCATTTT
CASSSRGGNQPQHF
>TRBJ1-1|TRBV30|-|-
TGTGCCTGGAAGGCTCAGCCTAACACTGAAGCTTTCTTT
CAWKAQPNTEAFF
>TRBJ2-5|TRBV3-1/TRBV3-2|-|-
TGTGCCAGCAGAGCCCCCACGGAGACCCAGTACTTC
CASRAPTETQYF
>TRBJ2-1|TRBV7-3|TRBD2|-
TGTGCCAGCAGCTTAAGGGGACTAGATGGTTATGAGCAGTTCTTC
CASSLRGLDGYEQFF
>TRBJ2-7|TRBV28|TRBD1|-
TGTGCCAGCAGTTCCACAGGGGGAGCGTACGAGCAGTACTTC
CASSSTGGAYEQYF
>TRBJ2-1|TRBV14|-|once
TGTGCCAGCAGTCATACCCAGGAGGACTACAATGAGCAGTTCTTC
CASSHTQEDYNEQFF
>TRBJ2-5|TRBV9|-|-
TGTGCCAGCAGCGTAGGTCACCAAGAGACCCAGTACTTC
CASSVGHQETQYF
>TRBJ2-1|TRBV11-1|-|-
TGTGCCAGCAGCTTAGAATGGGATTACAGTCGCAATGAGCAGTTCTTC
CASSLEWDYSRNEQFF
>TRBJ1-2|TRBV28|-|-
TGTGCCAGCAACCGGGGACTCTATGGCTACACCTTC
CASNRGLYGYTF